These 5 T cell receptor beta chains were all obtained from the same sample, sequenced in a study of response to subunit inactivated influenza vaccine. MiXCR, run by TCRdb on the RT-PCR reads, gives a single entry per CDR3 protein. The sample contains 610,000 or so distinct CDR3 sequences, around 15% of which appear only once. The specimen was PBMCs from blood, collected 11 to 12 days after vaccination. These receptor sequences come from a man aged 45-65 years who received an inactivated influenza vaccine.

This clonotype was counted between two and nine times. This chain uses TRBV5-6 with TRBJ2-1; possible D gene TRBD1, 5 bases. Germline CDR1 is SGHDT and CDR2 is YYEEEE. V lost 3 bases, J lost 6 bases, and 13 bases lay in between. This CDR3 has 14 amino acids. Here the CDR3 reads CASSSTQGTNEQFF. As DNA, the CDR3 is TGTGCCAGCAGCTCGACCCAGGGTACCAATGAGCAGTTCTTC. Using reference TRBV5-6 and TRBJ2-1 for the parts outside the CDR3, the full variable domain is DAGVTQSPTHLIKTRGQQVTLRCSPKSGHDTVSWYQQALGQGPQFIFQYYEEEERQRGNFPDRFSGHQFPNYSSELNVNALLLGDSALYLCASSSTQGTNEQFFGPGTRLTVL.

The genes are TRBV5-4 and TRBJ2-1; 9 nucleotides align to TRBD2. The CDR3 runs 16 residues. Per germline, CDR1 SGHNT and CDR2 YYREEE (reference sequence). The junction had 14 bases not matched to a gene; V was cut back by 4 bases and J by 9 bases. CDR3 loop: CASSRTSGPTGGEQFF. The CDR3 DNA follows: TGTGCCAGCAGCCGTACTAGCGGGCCGACCGGGGGTGAGCAGTTCTTC.

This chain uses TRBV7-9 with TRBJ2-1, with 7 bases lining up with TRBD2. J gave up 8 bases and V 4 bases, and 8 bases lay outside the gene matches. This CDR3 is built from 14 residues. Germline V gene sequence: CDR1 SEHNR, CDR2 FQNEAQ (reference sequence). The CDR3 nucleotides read TGTGCCAGCAGCTATGGGGGGGGAGTGGATGAGCAGTTCTTC. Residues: CASSYGGGVDEQFF.

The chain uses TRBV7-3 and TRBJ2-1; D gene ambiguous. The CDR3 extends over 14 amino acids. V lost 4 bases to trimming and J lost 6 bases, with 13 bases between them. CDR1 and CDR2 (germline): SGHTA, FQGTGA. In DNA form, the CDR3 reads TGTGCCAGCAGCTCAATAGTTGGTGCCAATGAGCAGTTCTTC. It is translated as CASSSIVGANEQFF.

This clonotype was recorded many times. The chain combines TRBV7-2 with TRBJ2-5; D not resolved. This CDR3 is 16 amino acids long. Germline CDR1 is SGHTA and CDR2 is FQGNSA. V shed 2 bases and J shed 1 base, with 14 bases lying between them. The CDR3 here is CASSLTAPSLQETQYF. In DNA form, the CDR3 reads TGTGCCAGCAGCTTAACTGCCCCCAGCCTCCAAGAGACCCAGTACTTC.